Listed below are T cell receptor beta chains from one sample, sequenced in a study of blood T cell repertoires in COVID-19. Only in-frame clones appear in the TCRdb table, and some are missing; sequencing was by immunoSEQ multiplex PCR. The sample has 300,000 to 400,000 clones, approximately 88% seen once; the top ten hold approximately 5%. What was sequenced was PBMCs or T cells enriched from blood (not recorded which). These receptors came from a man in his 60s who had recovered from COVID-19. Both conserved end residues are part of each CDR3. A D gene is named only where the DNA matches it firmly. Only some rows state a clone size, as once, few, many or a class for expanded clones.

TGTGCCAGCAGCTATGAACCCGAAATAGCGGGTAGGCTGTTTTTT | CASSYEPEIAGRLFF | TRBJ2-2 | TRBD2 | - | TRBV9
TGTGCCAGTACCCCTCGTCGGGTCGACTATGGCTACACCTTC | CASTPRRVDYGYTF | TRBJ1-2 | - | - | TRBV19
TGTGCCAGCAGCATGCTAACAGGGAGCCGCACCGGGGAGCTGTTTTTT | CASSMLTGSRTGELFF | TRBJ2-2 | - | - | TRBV11-3
TGTGCCAGCAGTTACTTTACTGATGGCTACACCTTC | CASSYFTDGYTF | TRBJ1-2 | - | - | TRBV6-2/TRBV6-3
TGTGCCAGCAGCCCGCTGTTGCAGGGGCCTGAGCAGTTCTTC | CASSPLLQGPEQFF | TRBJ2-1 | - | - | TRBV5-4
TGTGCCAGCAGCACGGTGGGGGGGGGCGAGCAGTACTTC | CASSTVGGGEQYF | TRBJ2-7 | TRBD2 | - | TRBV7-2
TGTGCCAGCAGCCCCTCGGGACAGGTTTCCTACGAGCAGTACTTC | CASSPSGQVSYEQYF | TRBJ2-7 | TRBD1 | - | TRBV7-2
TGTGCCAGCAGTTTCGCCCACAGGGGGCTAGATCAGCCCCAGCATTTT | CASSFAHRGLDQPQHF | TRBJ1-5 | TRBD1 | - | TRBV28
TGTGCCAGCCACGAGACAGGGCCCTACGAGCAGTACTTC | CASHETGPYEQYF | TRBJ2-7 | TRBD1 | - | TRBV7-9
TGCGCCAGCAGCCAAGGAGGGCCGACGCCAGATACGCAGTATTTT | CASSQGGPTPDTQYF | TRBJ2-3 | - | - | TRBV5-1
TGTGCCAGCAGCTATCCCGGGACTAGCGGTTACAATGAGCAGTTCTTC | CASSYPGTSGYNEQFF | TRBJ2-1 | TRBD2 | - | TRBV4-2
TGTGCCAGTAGATCTAGCGGGAATGGTGGGGCCAACGTCCTGACTTTC | CASRSSGNGGANVLTF | TRBJ2-6 | TRBD2 | few | TRBV19
TGTGCCAGTACCAGAGGTCAGGGGGCGTGGAACACTGAAGCTTTCTTT | CASTRGQGAWNTEAFF | TRBJ1-1 | TRBD1 | - | TRBV19
TGTGCCAGTAGCCCCGTGTTGTCAACTAATGAAAAACTGTTTTTT | CASSPVLSTNEKLFF | TRBJ1-4 | - | - | TRBV19